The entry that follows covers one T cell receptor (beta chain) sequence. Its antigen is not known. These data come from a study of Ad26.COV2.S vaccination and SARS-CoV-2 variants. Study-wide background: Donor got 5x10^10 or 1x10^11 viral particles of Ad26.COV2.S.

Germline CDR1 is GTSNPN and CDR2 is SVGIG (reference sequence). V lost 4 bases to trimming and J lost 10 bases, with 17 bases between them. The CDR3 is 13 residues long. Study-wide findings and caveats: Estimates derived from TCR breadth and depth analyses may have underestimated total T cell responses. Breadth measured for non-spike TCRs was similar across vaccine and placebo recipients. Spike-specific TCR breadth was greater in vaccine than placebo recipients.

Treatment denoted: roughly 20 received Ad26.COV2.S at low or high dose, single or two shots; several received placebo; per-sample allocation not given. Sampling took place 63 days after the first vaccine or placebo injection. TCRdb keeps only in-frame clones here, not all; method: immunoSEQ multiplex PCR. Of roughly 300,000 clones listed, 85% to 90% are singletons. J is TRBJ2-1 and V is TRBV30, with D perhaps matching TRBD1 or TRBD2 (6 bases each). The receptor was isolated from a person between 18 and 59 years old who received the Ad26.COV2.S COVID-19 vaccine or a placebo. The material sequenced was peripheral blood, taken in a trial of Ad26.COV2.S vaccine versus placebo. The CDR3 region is CAWTEWRGNEQFF. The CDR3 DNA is TGTGCCTGGACCGAATGGAGGGGGAACGAGCAGTTCTTC.